This T cell receptor (beta chain) originates from a study of T cell repertoires in cytomegalovirus infection. About the study: The study used recently identified HLA-C-restricted and well-studied HLA-B-restricted CMV epitopes.

Overall study results and limits: Totalled public TCR beta family frequency picked out people who carried CMV plus the relevant HLA. Clonotypes of TCR beta that were HLA-C-restricted and CMV-specific dominated the ex vivo response.

Deletions cut 1 base from V and 2 bases from J, with 6 bases between. The CDR3 has 14 amino acids. Germline V lookup: CDR1 LNHDA, CDR2 SQIVND (reference sequence). TCRdb passed the reads through MiXCR, listing each CDR3 protein once. The sample lists roughly 350,000 distinct CDR3 sequences; 34% were seen once. For this clonotype: Its antigen is unknown.

Sequenced here: cultured PBMCs, sampled from culture after CMV antigen stimulation. This sequence joins TRBV19 and TRBJ1-5; no clear D gene. The TCR originated in a human donor in good health (CMV status not recorded). Some clones in this sample may be carry-over from other donors' samples. The CDR3, as DNA: TGTGCCAGTAGTATAGCAGCGGGCAATCAGCCCCAGCATTTT. Amino acids: CASSIAAGNQPQHF. Using reference TRBV19 and TRBJ1-5 for the parts outside the CDR3, the full variable domain is DGGITQSPKYLFRKEGQNVTLSCEQNLNHDAMYWYRQDPGQGLRLIYYSQIVNDFQKGDIAEGYSVSREKKESFPLTVTSAQKNPTAFYLCASSIAAGNQPQHFGDGTRLSIL.